The 25 T cell receptor beta chains in this list originate from one sample, sequenced in a study of HIV-infected patients and healthy controls (dated by TCRdb to about 2014). Since whole blood was used without any cell fractionation, the repertoire reflected all peripheral T cells in unsorted form. The library relied on 5' RACE. The sample was run on an Illumina MiSeq. SuperScript III was used to reverse transcribe 500 ng RNA with primers targeting the alpha and beta constant regions. Separate alpha and beta chain libraries were made by chain-specific third strand synthesis with multiplexing indices. In-frame beta chains were kept once TCRdb had trimmed the public reads at Q25 with fastp and called clones with MiXCR. Every entry covers one CDR3 protein and lists the most common genes and DNA from its rows. The sample table lists about 6,000 distinct CDR3 sequences, about 9.4% of them with a count of one. The leading ten clones occupy roughly an eighth of the sample.

Sequencing was performed on blood, taken before antiretroviral therapy. The receptors here all came from an adult with HIV infection.

The CDR3, as DNA: TGCGCCAGCAGCTCAGGACTGCCCCGGGGGATCTTTGGCGGCTACACCTTC. Its protein is CASSSGLPRGIFGGYTF. The rearrangement links TRBV5-1 to TRBJ1-2; perhaps TRBD1 as D (5 bases). The V and J ends lost 3 bases and 8 bases respectively, with 26 bases between them. CDR3 length equals 17 residues. The germline CDR1 and CDR2 sequences are SGHRS and YFSETQ.

Many counts were recorded for this clonotype. The CDR3, as DNA: TGTGCCAGCAGCTTAGTAAGCGGGGGGGCAGATACGCAGTATTTT. Residues: CASSLVSGGADTQYF. This chain links TRBV7-2 with TRBJ2-3; 10 bases are shared with TRBD2. Germline-derived CDR1 and CDR2 are SGHTA and FQGNSA. V lost 1 base, J lost 4 bases, and 2 bases stayed unmatched. CDR3 size: 15 residues. Full variable domain (remainder filled in from reference TRBV7-2 and TRBJ2-3): GAGVSQSPSNKVTEKGKDVELRCDPISGHTALYWYRQSLGQGLEFLIYFQGNSAPDKSGLPSDRFSAERTGGSVSTLTIQRTQQEDSAVYLCASSLVSGGADTQYFGPGTRLTVL.

This clonotype was seen repeatedly, ten times or more. The rearrangement links TRBV2 to TRBJ1-5, with D unclear. V lost 9 bases to trimming and J lost 2 bases, with 20 bases between them. Germline V lookup: CDR1 SNHLY, CDR2 FYNNEI. The CDR3 extends over 16 amino acids. The DNA of the CDR3 is TGTGCCAGTATGACCCAGGACCGTAGGGGCAATCAGCCCCAGCATTTT. It translates to CASMTQDRRGNQPQHF.

Sample share makes this clonotype medium-sized. This sequence joins TRBV20-1 and TRBJ1-5; TRBD1 might be the D (6 bases). Germline V gene data show CDR1 as DFQATT and CDR2 as SNEGSKA (reference sequence). With 3 bases removed from V and 2 bases from J, the gap between germline ends came to 11 bases. The CDR3 is 14 residues long. The CDR3: CSARGGARNQPQHF. For the CDR3, the DNA is TGCAGTGCTAGGGGGGGGGCTCGCAATCAGCCCCAGCATTTT.

This clonotype has at least ten counts. CDR3 sequence reads: CASSSRTGERETQYF. CDR3 bases: TGTGCCAGCAGTTCCAGGACAGGGGAGAGAGAGACCCAGTACTTC. The gene calls are TRBV2 and TRBJ2-5; TRBD1 aligns across 9 bases. Germline values: CDR1 SNHLY, CDR2 FYNNEI. This CDR3 spans 15 amino acids. J was trimmed by 4 bases and V by 5 bases; bases with no gene match: 8.

This clonotype was detected ten times or more. The chain links TRBV7-2 to TRBJ2-3, with 12 nucleotides matching TRBD1. This CDR3 comprises 16 residues. Germline CDR1 reads SGHTA; CDR2 reads FQGNSA. Trimming took 5 bases from V and 5 from J; bases not matched to a gene: 8. DNA for the CDR3: TGTGCCAGCAGCCCCCGGGACAGGGGGCTTGTAGATACGCAGTATTTT. This codes for CASSPRDRGLVDTQYF.

The table lists this clonotype with many counts. The chain is built from TRBV27 and TRBJ1-1; possibly TRBD1 for D (5 bases). CDR3 size: 16 residues. Trimming took 6 bases from V and 0 from J, leaving 17 bases between them. Germline loops: CDR1 MNHEY, CDR2 SMNVEV (reference sequence). CDR3 sequence reads: CASSPGWGPMNTEAFF. The DNA for the CDR3 is TGTGCCAGCAGCCCGGGCTGGGGCCCAATGAACACTGAAGCTTTCTTT.

This clonotype was detected a few times. The chain uses TRBV7-3 and TRBJ2-1, with a tentative D call TRBD2 (5 bases). The CDR3 runs to 15 residues. In germline, CDR1 is SGHTA, CDR2 FQGTGA. Trimming stripped 5 bases from V and 4 bases from J, with 15 bases between. Here the CDR3 reads CASSTPDEGYNEQFF. The CDR3 DNA reads as TGTGCCAGCAGCACACCGGACGAGGGATACAATGAGCAGTTCTTC.

This clonotype is medium-sized (0.01 to 0.1%) within its sample. This chain joins TRBV19 and TRBJ1-2; a possible D gene is TRBD1 (6 bases). CDR1 LNHDA and CDR2 SQIVND come from the germline V gene (reference sequence). The V end lost 6 bases, the J end lost 4 bases, and 15 bases lay between the germline ends. This CDR3 is 14 amino acids long. The CDR3 region has the DNA TGTGCCAGTAGGCTCTCGGGACAATCCTATGGCTACACCTTC. Its translation is CASRLSGQSYGYTF.

This clonotype is categorized as medium-sized. V and J are TRBV14 and TRBJ2-1; D might be TRBD2 (6 bases). Germline V gene sequence: CDR1 SGHDN, CDR2 FVKESK. The CDR3 consists of 17 residues. V was clipped by 0 bases and J by 4 bases, with 16 bases between them. This CDR3 is CASSQDPALARYNEQFF. The CDR3 DNA sequence: TGTGCCAGCAGCCAAGATCCGGCACTAGCAAGGTACAATGAGCAGTTCTTC.

This clonotype was seen many times. The chain couples TRBV11-2 to TRBJ2-5; unclear D gene. The CDR3 is 13 residues long. CDR1 is SGHAT and CDR2 is FQNNGV in the germline V gene. With 5 bases removed from V and 3 bases from J, the gap between germline ends came to 10 bases. CDR3 sequence: CASSVSLEETQYF. The CDR3 bases are TGTGCCAGCAGCGTAAGCTTGGAAGAGACCCAGTACTTC.

By frequency in the sample, this clonotype is medium-sized. This chain uses TRBV6-5 with TRBJ2-3; tentative D call: TRBD2 (5 bases). Trimming left V 7 bases short and J 4 bases short, with 18 bases between. Germline lookup yields CDR1 MNHEY and CDR2 SVGAGI. The CDR3 is made up of 15 amino acids. The CDR3 sequence: CASTRTADSADTQYF. Written as DNA, the CDR3 is TGTGCCAGCACGAGGACCGCGGACTCTGCAGATACGCAGTATTTT.

This clonotype was detected many times. The chain recombines TRBV5-1 with TRBJ2-3; D might be TRBD2 (7 bases). Deletions cut 4 bases from V and 4 bases from J, with 16 bases between. Germline CDR1 reads SGHRS; CDR2 reads YFSETQ. The CDR3 is 15 amino acids. This chain's CDR3 is CASSRGGGNSDTQYF. As DNA, the CDR3 is TGCGCCAGCAGCAGAGGCGGGGGCAACTCAGATACGCAGTATTTT.

The chain recombines TRBV28 with TRBJ2-7, with 10 bases identical to TRBD1. The J segment lost 6 bases and the V segment lost 3 bases, leaving 8 bases of the junction unmatched. Germline loops: CDR1 MDHEN, CDR2 SYDVKM. The CDR3 runs to 15 residues. The chain's CDR3 is CASSFGTGELLEQYF. As DNA, the CDR3 is TGTGCCAGCAGTTTTGGGACAGGGGAACTTCTCGAGCAGTACTTC.

Relative to its sample, this clonotype is medium-sized. The chain couples TRBV18 to TRBJ1-1; the D is unclear. This CDR3 is built from 15 residues. The germline CDR1 and CDR2 sequences are KGHSH and LQKENI. Trimming stripped 3 bases from V and 5 bases from J, with 16 bases between. The CDR3 coding sequence is TGTGCCAGCTCACCCTTGGCGGAGAAAAATACTGAAGCTTTCTTT. This encodes CASSPLAEKNTEAFF.

This clonotype is categorized as medium-sized. The V call is TRBV5-6, the J call TRBJ2-3; the D is unclear. The V gene's germline CDR1 is SGHDT and CDR2 YYEEEE. V lost 2 bases to trimming and J lost 2 bases, with 9 bases between them. The CDR3 is 14 residues long. CDR3 residues: CASSLRVHTDTQYF. CDR3 coding DNA: TGTGCCAGCAGCTTAAGAGTACACACAGATACGCAGTATTTT. The full variable domain, its missing parts supplied by reference TRBV5-6 and TRBJ2-3, is DAGVTQSPTHLIKTRGQQVTLRCSPKSGHDTVSWYQQALGQGPQFIFQYYEEEERQRGNFPDRFSGHQFPNYSSELNVNALLLGDSALYLCASSLRVHTDTQYFGPGTRLTVL.

This clonotype was counted only a few times. This chain connects TRBV5-4 to TRBJ2-5; maybe TRBD1 (6 bases). Germline V lookup: CDR1 SGHNT, CDR2 YYREEE (reference sequence). V was shortened by 5 bases and J by 6 bases, with 14 bases between the two germline ends. The CDR3 spans 13 residues. DNA of the CDR3: TGTGCCAGCAGAGAGGGACAAAGGAAGACCCAGTACTTC. Amino acids: CASREGQRKTQYF.

This clonotype was observed a few times. J is TRBJ2-3 and V is TRBV15, with 8 positions matching TRBD2. This CDR3 is 16 amino acids long. In germline, CDR1 is LNHNV, CDR2 YYDKDF (reference sequence). V lost 1 base to trimming and J lost 3 bases; unmatched junction nucleotides: 6. In DNA, the CDR3 is TGTGCCACCAGCAGAGTAGCGGGGACAAGGACAGATACGCAGTATTTT. As protein: CATSRVAGTRTDTQYF.

As regards this clonotype: Given a much more abundant clone one base away, this may be a read error. In DNA form, the CDR3 reads TGTGCCAGCAGCGTAACCATGGCTTTCACAGTTACGCAGTATTTT. This sequence encodes CASSVTMAFTVTQYF. The rearrangement joins TRBV9 to TRBJ2-3, with D unresolved. CDR1 is SGDLS, CDR2 YYNGEE, per germline. The CDR3 has 15 amino acids.

This clonotype was seen at least ten times. The V gene is TRBV28, the J gene TRBJ1-6, with D possibly being TRBD1 (5 bases). Trimming took off 3 bases at V and 7 bases at J, with 7 bases between the two ends. CDR1 and CDR2 (germline): MDHEN, SYDVKM. The CDR3 consists of 13 residues. The CDR3: CASSFGGNSPLHF. CDR3 DNA: TGTGCCAGCAGTTTTGGGGGGAATTCACCCCTCCACTTT.

This clonotype was detected only a few times. The chain employs TRBV19 and TRBJ1-5, with D unresolved. The CDR3 runs to 14 residues. The germline CDR1 and CDR2 sequences are LNHDA and SQIVND (reference sequence). Trimming took 3 bases from V and 7 from J, leaving 13 bases between them. CDR3 loop: CASSIWAGGQPQHF. The CDR3 bases are TGTGCCAGTAGTATCTGGGCAGGTGGACAGCCCCAGCATTTT.

This clonotype has a count of ten or more. The chain employs TRBV28 and TRBJ1-1; maybe TRBD1 (5 bases). Trimming shortened V by 6 bases and J by 5 bases, and 16 bases separated the two germline ends. Germline-derived CDR1 and CDR2 are MDHEN and SYDVKM. This CDR3 region has 14 residues. Here the CDR3 reads CASSLRGGTTEAFF. The CDR3 DNA is TGTGCCAGCAGCCTACGCGGGGGGACGACTGAAGCTTTCTTT.

This clonotype is judged medium-sized (0.01 to 0.1%). This chain uses TRBV6-1 with TRBJ1-2; 8 positions agree with TRBD1. CDR3 size: 14 residues. V trimming: 5 bases; J trimming: 8 bases; junction bases outside the gene matches: 10. Germline V gives CDR1 MNHNS, CDR2 SASEGT. CDR3 sequence (DNA): TGTGCCAGCAGTCAAACCCAGGGGGCGATCGGCTACACCTTC. It codes for CASSQTQGAIGYTF.

This clonotype is labeled as medium-sized. The V and J genes are TRBV20-1 and TRBJ2-7; no reliable D call. This CDR3 is 12 amino acids long. Germline CDR1 is DFQATT and CDR2 is SNEGSKA (reference sequence). V was trimmed by 0 bases and J by 6 bases, leaving 9 bases between them. CDR3 protein: CSARDLTPEQYF. The CDR3 region has the DNA TGCAGTGCTAGAGATTTGACACCCGAGCAGTACTTC.

This clonotype was counted between two and nine times. A read error may explain this, as a much larger clone is one base away. The genes are TRBV12-3 or TRBV12-4 and TRBJ2-1, with 7 bases lining up with TRBD2. The CDR3 runs 16 residues. The CDR3 nucleotides read TGTGCCATCAATCAAAGGGCGGGACTATCCTACAATGAGCAGTTATTC. This encodes CAINQRAGLSYNEQLF.